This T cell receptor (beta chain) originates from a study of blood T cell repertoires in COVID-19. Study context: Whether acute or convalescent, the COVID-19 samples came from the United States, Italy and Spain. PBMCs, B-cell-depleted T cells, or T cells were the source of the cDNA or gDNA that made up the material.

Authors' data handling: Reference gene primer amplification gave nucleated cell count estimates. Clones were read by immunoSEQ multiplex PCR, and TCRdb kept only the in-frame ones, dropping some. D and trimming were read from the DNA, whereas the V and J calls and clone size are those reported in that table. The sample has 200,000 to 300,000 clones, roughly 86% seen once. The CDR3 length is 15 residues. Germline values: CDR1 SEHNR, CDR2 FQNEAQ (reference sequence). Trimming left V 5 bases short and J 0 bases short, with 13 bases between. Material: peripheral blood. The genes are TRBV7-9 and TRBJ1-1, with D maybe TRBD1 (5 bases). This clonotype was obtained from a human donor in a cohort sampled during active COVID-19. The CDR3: CASSSTRGLNTEAFF. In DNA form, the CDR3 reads TGTGCCAGCAGCAGCACAAGGGGCCTGAACACTGAAGCTTTCTTT.